This T cell receptor (beta chain) was profiled in a study of siplizumab effects on memory and regulatory T cells. The table came from immunoSEQ multiplex PCR; TCRdb's copy has only in-frame clones and leaves some out. The sample shows some 100,000 clones, more than 95% of them seen only once. This receptor was identified in a human donor in good health. The sample comprised naive CD4+ T cells sorted from blood.

For the CDR3, the DNA is TGCGCCAGCAGTCTAACACCAGGGGCCTTAAGCACAGATACGCAGTATTTT. Its translation: CASSLTPGALSTDTQYF. The rearrangement links TRBV23-1 to TRBJ2-3; D might be TRBD1 (6 bases). TRBV23-1 is known as an ORF, though its function is uncertain. V was cut by 4 bases and J by 0 bases, with 17 bases left in between. The CDR3 has 17 residues.